Listed here are 2 T cell receptor beta chains from one sample, sequenced in a study of T cells in Graves' hyperthyroidism and ophthalmopathy. Authors of the study amplified TCR beta CDR3 regions from RNA transcripts. First-round RT-PCR targeting the TCR CDR3 was performed with the HTBI primer set. TCRdb re-analysed the multiplex PCR reads in MiXCR, keeping a single row per CDR3 protein. This table has under 350,000 distinct CDR3 sequences, about 20% appearing once. The sample comprised blood. These receptors came from a woman aged 45-60 years with Graves' hyperthyroidism.

This clonotype was observed a handful of times. The rearrangement links TRBV9 to TRBJ2-7; tentative D call: TRBD2 (5 bases). The germline V gene has CDR1 SGDLS and CDR2 YYNGEE. Trimming removed 1 base from V and 0 bases from J, with 11 bases in between. The CDR3 covers 15 residues. The CDR3 spells CASSVLPADSYEQYF. The CDR3 nucleotides read TGTGCCAGCAGCGTACTGCCAGCGGACTCCTACGAGCAGTACTTC. The full variable domain, in which reference TRBV9 and TRBJ2-7 provide the parts outside the CDR3, is DSGVTQTPKHLITATGQRVTLRCSPRSGDLSVYWYQQSLDQGLQFLIQYYNGEERAKGNILERFSAQQFPDLHSELNLSSLELGDSALYFCASSVLPADSYEQYFGPGTRLTVT.

There are many counts of this clonotype. Here the CDR3 reads CASSLGDGHNEQFF. The DNA for the CDR3 is TGTGCCAGCAGTTTAGGGGACGGCCACAATGAGCAGTTCTTC. The chain combines TRBV12-3 or TRBV12-4 with TRBJ2-1, with D perhaps assigned TRBD1 or TRBD2 (5 bases each). Trimming removed 1 base from V and 5 bases from J, with 9 bases in between. The CDR3 runs 14 residues.